This T cell receptor beta chain originates from a study of OX40 agonist ivuxolimab in advanced cancers. At the level of the study: Patients received the agonistic anti-OX40 (CD134) antibody ivuxolimab. Patients undergoing dose escalation presented with hepatocellular carcinoma, melanoma, renal cell or head and neck cancer. Eligibility admitted prior anti-PD-1, anti-PD-L1 or anti-CTLA-4 therapy; 30% to 40% had some.

Autoimmune disease history or systemic immunosuppression led to patient exclusion. The CDR3 is 14 residues long. CDR1 is SGHTA and CDR2 is FQGNSA in the germline V gene. The V end was cut by 2 bases, the J end by 2 bases, with 9 bases between. This table comes from immunoSEQ multiplex PCR, and its TCRdb copy is limited to in-frame clones, with some not included. This sample has about 67,000 clones, with more than 75% found just once. The starting material was CD4+ or CD8+ T cells sorted from blood, obtained in a trial of the OX40 agonist ivuxolimab. The receptor comes from an adult with an advanced solid tumor such as melanoma, head and neck, liver or kidney cancer. The chain employs TRBV7-2 and TRBJ2-5; D is unclear. The CDR3 loop reads CASSLFGSQETQYF. CDR3 in DNA: TGTGCCAGCAGCTTATTCGGTTCTCAAGAGACCCAGTACTTC.